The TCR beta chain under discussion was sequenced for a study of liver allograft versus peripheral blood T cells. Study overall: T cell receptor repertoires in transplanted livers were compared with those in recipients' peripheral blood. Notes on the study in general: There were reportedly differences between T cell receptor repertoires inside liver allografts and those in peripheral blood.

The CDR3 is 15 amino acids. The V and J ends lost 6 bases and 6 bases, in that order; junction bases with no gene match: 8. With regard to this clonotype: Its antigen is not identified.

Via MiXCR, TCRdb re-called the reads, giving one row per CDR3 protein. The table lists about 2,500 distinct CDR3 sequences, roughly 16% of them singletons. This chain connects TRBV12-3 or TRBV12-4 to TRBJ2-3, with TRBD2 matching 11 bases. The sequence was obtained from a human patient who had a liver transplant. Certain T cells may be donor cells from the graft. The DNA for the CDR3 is TGTGCCAGCAGCGCCCTAGCGGGGGGCTGGGATACGCAGTATTTT. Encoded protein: CASSALAGGWDTQYF.